The TCR beta chain under discussion was sequenced for a study of cytomegalovirus exposure and HLA in healthy donors. CDR3 length: 15 residues. CDR1 and CDR2 from the germline V gene are SGHRS and YFSETQ. V trimming: 1 base; J trimming: 3 bases; junction bases outside the gene matches: 3. 13 Jbeta primers and 60 Vbeta primers were used for the PCR. Generated by immunoSEQ multiplex PCR, the TCRdb table keeps only in-frame clones and is missing some. This table has approximately 120,000 clones, more than 75% appearing once. V and J are TRBV5-1 and TRBJ2-5; 10 nucleotides line up with TRBD1. The receptor comes from a middle-aged man in good health and CMV-seronegative. Sequenced: PBMCs. CDR3: CASSLRTGGEETQYF. The DNA for the CDR3 is TGCGCCAGCAGCTTGAGGACAGGGGGGGAAGAGACCCAGTACTTC.